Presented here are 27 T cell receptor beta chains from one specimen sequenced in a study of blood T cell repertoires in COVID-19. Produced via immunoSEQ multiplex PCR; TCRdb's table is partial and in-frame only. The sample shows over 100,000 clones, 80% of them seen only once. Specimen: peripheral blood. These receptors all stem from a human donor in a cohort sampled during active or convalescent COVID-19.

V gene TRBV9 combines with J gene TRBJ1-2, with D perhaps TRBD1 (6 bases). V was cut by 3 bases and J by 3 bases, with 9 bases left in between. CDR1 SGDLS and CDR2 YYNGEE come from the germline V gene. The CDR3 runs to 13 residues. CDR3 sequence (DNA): TGTGCCAGCAGCGCACAGGGTTACTATGGCTACACCTTC. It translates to CASSAQGYYGYTF.

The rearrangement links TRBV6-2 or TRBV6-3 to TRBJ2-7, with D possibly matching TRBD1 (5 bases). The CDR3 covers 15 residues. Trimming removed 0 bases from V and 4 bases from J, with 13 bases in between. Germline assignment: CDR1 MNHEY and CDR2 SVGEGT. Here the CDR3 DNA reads TGTGCCAGCAGTTACTCCCGACAGAACCCGTACGAGCAGTACTTC. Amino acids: CASSYSRQNPYEQYF.

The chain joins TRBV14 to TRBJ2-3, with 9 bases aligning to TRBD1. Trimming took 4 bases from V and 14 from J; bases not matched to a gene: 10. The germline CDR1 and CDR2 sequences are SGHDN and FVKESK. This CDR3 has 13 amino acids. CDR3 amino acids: CASSPGTGSPRYF. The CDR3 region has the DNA TGTGCCAGCAGCCCCGGGACAGGGTCCCCGCGGTATTTT.

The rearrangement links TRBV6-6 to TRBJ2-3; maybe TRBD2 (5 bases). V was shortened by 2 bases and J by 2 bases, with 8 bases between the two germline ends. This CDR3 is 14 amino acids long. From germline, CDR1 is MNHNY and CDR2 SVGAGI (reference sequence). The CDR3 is CASSYEGTTDTQYF. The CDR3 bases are TGTGCCAGCAGTTACGAGGGAACCACAGATACGCAGTATTTT.

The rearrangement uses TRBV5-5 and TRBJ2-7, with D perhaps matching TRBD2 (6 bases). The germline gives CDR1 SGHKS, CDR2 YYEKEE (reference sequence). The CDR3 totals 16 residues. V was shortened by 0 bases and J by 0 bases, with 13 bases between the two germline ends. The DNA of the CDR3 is TGTGCCAGCAGCTTGGGGGGGACTGCACTCTCCTACGAGCAGTACTTC. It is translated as CASSLGGTALSYEQYF. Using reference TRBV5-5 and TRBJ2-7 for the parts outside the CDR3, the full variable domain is DAGVTQSPTHLIKTRGQQVTLRCSPISGHKSVSWYQQVLGQGPQFIFQYYEKEERGRGNFPDRFSARQFPNYSSELNVNALLLGDSALYLCASSLGGTALSYEQYFGPGTRLTVT.

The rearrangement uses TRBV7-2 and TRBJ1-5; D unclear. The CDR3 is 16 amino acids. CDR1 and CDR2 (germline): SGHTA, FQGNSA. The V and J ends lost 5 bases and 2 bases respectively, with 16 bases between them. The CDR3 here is CASSPFPRSGNQPQHF. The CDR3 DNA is TGTGCCAGCAGCCCCTTCCCCAGGTCGGGCAATCAGCCCCAGCATTTT.

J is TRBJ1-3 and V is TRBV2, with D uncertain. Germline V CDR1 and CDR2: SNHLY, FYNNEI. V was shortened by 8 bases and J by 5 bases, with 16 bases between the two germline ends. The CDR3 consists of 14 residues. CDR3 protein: CASHETVYRNTIYF. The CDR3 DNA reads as TGTGCCAGCCATGAAACGGTGTATCGAAACACCATATATTTT.

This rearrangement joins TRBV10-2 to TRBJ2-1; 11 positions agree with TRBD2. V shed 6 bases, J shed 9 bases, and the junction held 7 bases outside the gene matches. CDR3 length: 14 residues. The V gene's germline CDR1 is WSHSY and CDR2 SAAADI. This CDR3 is CASRLAGGLGEQFF. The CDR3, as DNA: TGCGCCAGCAGGCTAGCGGGAGGCCTCGGTGAGCAGTTCTTC.

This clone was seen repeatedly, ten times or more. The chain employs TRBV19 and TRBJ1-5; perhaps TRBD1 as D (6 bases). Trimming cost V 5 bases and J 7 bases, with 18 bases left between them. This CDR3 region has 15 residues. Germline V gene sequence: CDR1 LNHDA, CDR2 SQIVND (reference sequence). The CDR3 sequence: CASSLHRASTQPQHF. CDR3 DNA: TGTGCCAGTAGTTTACACAGGGCCTCAACCCAGCCCCAGCATTTT.

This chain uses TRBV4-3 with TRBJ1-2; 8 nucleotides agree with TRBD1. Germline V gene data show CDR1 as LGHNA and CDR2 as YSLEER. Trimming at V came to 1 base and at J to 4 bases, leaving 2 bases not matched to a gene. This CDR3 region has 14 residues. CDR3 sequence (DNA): TGCGCCAGCAGCCAAGGACAGGGGCGCTATGGCTACACCTTC. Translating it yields CASSQGQGRYGYTF.

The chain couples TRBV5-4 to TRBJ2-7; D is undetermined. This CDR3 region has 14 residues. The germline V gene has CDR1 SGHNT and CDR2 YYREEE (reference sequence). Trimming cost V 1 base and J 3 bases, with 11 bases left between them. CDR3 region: CASSLSFLRYEQYF. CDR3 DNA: TGTGCCAGCAGCTTGTCATTCTTGCGCTACGAGCAGTACTTC.

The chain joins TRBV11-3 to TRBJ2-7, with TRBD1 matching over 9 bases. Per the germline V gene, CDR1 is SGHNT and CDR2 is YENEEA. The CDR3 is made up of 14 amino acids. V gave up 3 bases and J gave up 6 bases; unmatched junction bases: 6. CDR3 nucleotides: TGTGCCAGCAGCTTGGGGGACAGGGAAGGCGAGCAGTACTTC. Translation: CASSLGDREGEQYF.

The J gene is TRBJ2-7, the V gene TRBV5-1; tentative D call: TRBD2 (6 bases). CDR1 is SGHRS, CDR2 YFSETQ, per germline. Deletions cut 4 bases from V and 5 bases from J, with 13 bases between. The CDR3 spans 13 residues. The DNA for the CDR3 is TGCGCCAGCAGCGCCCTTACTAGCAACGAGCAGTACTTC. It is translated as CASSALTSNEQYF.

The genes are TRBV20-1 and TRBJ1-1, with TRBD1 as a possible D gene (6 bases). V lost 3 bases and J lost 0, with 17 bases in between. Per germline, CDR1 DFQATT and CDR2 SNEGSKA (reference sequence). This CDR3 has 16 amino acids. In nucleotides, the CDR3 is TGCAGTGCTAGTACTTGGGGGGGGCGATTGAACACTGAAGCTTTCTTT. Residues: CSASTWGGRLNTEAFF.

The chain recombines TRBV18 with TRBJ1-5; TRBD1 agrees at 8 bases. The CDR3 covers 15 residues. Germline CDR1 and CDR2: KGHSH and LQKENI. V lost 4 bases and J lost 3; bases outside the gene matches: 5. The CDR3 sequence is CASSLGTGLNQPQHF. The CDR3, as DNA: TGTGCCAGCTCACTAGGGACAGGTCTCAATCAGCCCCAGCATTTT. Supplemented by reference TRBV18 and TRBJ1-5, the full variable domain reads NAGVMQNPRHLVRRRGQEARLRCSPMKGHSHVYWYRQLPEEGLKFMVYLQKENIIDESGMPKERFSAEFPKEGPSILRIQQVVRGDSAAYFCASSLGTGLNQPQHFGDGTRLSIL.

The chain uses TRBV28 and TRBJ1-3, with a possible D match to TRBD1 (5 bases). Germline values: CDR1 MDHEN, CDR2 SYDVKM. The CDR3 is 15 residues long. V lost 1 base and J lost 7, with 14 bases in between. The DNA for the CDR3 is TGTGCCAGCAGTTTATACCCCGGGGGGTGGAACACCATATATTTT. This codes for CASSLYPGGWNTIYF.

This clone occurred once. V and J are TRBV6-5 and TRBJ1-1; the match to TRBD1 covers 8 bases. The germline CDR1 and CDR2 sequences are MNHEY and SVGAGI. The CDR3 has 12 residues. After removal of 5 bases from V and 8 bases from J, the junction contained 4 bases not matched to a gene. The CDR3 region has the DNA TGTGCCAGCAGTAGCGGGACAGGAGAAGCTTTCTTT. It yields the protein CASSSGTGEAFF.

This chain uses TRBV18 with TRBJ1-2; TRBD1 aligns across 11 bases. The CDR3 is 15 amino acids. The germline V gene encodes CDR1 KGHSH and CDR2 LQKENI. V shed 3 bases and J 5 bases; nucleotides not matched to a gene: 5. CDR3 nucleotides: TGTGCCAGCTCACCCAAGGGACAGGGGGAATATGGCTACACCTTC. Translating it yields CASSPKGQGEYGYTF.

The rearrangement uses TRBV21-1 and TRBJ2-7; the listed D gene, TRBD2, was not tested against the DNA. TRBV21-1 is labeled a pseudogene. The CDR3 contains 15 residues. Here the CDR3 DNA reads TGTGCCAGCAGCCACGGGGGTCCGTCTGTGTACGAGCAGTACTTC. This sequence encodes CASSHGGPSVYEQYF.

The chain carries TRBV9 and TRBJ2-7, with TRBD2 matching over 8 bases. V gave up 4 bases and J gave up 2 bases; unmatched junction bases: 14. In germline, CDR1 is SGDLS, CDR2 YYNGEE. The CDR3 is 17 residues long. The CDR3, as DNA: TGTGCCAGCAGCCCCGAACGGGCGGGAGGACTTCCCTACGAGCAGTACTTC. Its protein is CASSPERAGGLPYEQYF.

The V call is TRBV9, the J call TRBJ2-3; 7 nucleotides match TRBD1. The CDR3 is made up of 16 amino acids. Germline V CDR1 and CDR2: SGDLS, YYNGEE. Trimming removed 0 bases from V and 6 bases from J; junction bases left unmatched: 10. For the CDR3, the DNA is TGTGCCAGCAGCGTAGGACAGGGAGAACCCCACGATACGCAGTATTTT. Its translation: CASSVGQGEPHDTQYF.

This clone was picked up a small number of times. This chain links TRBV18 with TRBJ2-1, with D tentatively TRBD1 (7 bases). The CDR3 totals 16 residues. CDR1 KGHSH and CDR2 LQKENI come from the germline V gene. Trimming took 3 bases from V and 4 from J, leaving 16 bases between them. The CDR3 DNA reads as TGTGCCAGCTCACCGATCAGGGGGGACACATACAATGAGCAGTTCTTC. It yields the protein CASSPIRGDTYNEQFF.

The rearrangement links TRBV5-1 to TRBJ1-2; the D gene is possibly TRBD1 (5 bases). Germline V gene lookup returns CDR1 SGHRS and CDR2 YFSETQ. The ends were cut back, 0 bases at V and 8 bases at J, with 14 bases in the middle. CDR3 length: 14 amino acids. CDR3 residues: CASSLGRERSGYTF. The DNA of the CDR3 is TGCGCCAGCAGCTTGGGCAGGGAAAGGAGCGGCTACACCTTC.

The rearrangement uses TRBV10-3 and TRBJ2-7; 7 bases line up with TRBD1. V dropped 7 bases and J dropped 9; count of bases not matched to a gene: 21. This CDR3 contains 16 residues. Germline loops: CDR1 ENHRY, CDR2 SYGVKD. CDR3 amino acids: CAINGSPRDSENGQYF. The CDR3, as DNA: TGTGCCATCAACGGAAGCCCCCGGGACAGTGAAAACGGGCAGTACTTC.

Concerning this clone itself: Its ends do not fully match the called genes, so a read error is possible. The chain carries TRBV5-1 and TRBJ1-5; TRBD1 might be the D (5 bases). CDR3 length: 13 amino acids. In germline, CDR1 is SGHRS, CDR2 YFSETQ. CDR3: CARSLGGDQPQHF. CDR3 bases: TGCGCCCGCAGCTTGGGGGGGGATCAGCCCCAGCATTTT.

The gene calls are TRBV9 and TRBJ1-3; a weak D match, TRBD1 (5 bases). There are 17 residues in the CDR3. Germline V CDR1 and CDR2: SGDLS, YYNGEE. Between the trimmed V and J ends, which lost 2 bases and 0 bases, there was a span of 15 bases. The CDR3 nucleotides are TGTGCCAGCAGCGTTTATGGGGCTACAAGCTCTGGAAACACCATATATTTT. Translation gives CASSVYGATSSGNTIYF.

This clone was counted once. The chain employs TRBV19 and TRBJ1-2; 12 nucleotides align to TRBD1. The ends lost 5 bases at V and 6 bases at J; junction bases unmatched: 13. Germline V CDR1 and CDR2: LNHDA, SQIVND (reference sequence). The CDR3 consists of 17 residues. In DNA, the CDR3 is TGTGCCAGTAGTGCCACCCTCCGGGACAGGGGGCGAGATGGCTACACCTTC. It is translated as CASSATLRDRGRDGYTF. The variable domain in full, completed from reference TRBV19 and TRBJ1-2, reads DGGITQSPKYLFRKEGQNVTLSCEQNLNHDAMYWYRQDPGQGLRLIYYSQIVNDFQKGDIAEGYSVSREKKESFPLTVTSAQKNPTAFYLCASSATLRDRGRDGYTFGSGTRLTVV.